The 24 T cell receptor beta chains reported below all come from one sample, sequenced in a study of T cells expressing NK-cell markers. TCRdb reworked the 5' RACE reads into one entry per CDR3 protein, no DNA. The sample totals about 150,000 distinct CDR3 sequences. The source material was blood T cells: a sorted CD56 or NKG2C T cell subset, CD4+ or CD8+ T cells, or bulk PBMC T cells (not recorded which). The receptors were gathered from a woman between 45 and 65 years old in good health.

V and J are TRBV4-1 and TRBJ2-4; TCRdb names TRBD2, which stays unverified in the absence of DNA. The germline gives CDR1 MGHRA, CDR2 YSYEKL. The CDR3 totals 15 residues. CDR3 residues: CASSPVLAGVNIQYF.

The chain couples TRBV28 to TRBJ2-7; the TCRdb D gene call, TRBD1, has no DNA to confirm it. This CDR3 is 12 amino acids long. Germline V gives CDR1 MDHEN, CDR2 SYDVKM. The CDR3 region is CASSPQGWEQYF.

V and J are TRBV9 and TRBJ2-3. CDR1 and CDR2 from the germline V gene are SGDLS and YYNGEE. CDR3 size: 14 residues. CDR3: CASSPWTVTDTQYF. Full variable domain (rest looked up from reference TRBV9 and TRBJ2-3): DSGVTQTPKHLITATGQRVTLRCSPRSGDLSVYWYQQSLDQGLQFLIQYYNGEERAKGNILERFSAQQFPDLHSELNLSSLELGDSALYFCASSPWTVTDTQYFGPGTRLTVL.

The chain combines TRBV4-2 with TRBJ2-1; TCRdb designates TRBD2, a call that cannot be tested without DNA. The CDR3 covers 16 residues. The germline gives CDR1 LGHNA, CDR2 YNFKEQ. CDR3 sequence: CASSREGWLSYNEQFF.

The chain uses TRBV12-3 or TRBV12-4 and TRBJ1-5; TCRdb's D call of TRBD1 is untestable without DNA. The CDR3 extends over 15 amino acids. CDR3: CASSLGAGGSQPQHF.

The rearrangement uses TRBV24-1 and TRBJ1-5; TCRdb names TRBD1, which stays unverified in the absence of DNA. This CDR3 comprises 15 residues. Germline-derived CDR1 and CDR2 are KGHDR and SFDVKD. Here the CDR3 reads CATSDSRESNQPQHF.

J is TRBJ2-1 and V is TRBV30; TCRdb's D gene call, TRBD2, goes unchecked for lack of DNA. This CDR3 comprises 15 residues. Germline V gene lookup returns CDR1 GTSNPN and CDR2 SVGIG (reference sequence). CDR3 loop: CAWSGWELTYNEQFF.

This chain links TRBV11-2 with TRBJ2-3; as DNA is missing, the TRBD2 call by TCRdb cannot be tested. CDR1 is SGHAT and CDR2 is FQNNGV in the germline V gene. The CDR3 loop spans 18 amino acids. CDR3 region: CASSVFNTGADYTDTQYF. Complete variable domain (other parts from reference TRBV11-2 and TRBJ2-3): EAGVAQSPRYKIIEKRQSVAFWCNPISGHATLYWYQQILGQGPKLLIQFQNNGVVDDSQLPKDRFSAERLKGVDSTLKIQPAKLEDSAVYLCASSVFNTGADYTDTQYFGPGTRLTVL.

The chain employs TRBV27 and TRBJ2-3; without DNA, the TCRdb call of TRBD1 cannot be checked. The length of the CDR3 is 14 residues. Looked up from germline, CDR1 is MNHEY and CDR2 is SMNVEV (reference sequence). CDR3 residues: CATQTVPSTDTQYF.

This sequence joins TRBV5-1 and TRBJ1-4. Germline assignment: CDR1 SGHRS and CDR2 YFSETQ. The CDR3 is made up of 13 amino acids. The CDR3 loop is CASSLAGLEKLFF.

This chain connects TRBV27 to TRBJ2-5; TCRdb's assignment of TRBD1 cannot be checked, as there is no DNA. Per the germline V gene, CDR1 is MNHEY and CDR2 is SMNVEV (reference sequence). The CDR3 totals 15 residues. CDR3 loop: CASSLSTGAWETQYF.

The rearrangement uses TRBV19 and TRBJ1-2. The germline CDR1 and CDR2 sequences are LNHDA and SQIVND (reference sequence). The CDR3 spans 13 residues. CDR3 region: CASSGGRFTGYTF.

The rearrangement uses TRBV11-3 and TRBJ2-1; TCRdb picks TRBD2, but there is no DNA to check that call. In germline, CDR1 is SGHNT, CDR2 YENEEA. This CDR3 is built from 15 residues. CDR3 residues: CASSLVAEPYNEQFF. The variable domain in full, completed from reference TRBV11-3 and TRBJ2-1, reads EAGVVQSPRYKIIEKKQPVAFWCNPISGHNTLYWYLQNLGQGPELLIRYENEEAVDDSQLPKDRFSAERLKGVDSTLKIQPAELGDSAVYLCASSLVAEPYNEQFFGPGTRLTVL.

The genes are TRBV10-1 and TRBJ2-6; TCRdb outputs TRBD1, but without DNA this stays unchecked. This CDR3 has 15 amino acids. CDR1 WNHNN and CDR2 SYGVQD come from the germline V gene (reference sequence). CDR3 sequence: CASRPPTGGANVLTF.

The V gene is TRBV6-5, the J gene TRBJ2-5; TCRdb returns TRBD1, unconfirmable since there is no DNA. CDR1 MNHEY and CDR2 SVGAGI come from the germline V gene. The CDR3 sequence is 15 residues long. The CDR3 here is CASTLLRGGGETQYF.

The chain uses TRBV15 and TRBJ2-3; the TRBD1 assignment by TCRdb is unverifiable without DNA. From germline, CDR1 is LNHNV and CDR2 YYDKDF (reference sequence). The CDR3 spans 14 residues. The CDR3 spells CATSSLTGVDTQYF.

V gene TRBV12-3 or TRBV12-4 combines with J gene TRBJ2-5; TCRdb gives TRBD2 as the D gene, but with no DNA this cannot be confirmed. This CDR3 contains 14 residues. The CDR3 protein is CASRGGGLGETQYF.

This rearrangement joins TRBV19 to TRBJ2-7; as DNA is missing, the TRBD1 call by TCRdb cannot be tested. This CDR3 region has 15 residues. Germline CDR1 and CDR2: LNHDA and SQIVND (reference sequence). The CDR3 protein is CASSLPGTGSYEQYF.

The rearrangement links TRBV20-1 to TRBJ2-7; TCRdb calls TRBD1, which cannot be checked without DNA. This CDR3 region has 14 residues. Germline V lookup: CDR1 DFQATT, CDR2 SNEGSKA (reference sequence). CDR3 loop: CSARAAGVVYEQYF.

The CDR3 loop is CASSVEGFSGELFF. The chain has TRBV9 and TRBJ2-2; no DNA is available, so the TRBD2 call from TCRdb remains unchecked. The CDR3 has 14 residues. The germline V gene has CDR1 SGDLS and CDR2 YYNGEE.

The chain's CDR3 is CASSLGGSIAGINEQYF. The genes are TRBV5-1 and TRBJ2-7; the TRBD2 assignment by TCRdb is unverifiable without DNA. Germline CDR1 is SGHRS and CDR2 is YFSETQ. This CDR3 has 17 residues.

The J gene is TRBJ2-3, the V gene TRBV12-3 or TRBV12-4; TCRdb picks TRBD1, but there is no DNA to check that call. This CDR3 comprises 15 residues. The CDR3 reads CASSPGGSSTDTQYF.

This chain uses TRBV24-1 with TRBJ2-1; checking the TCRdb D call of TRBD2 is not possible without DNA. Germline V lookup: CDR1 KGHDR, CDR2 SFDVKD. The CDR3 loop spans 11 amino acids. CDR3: CATSDAGEQFF.

Here the CDR3 reads CSASVGLGLGGEQFF. J is TRBJ2-1 and V is TRBV20-1; checking the TCRdb D call of TRBD2 is not possible without DNA. This CDR3 region has 15 residues. CDR1 DFQATT and CDR2 SNEGSKA come from the germline V gene (reference sequence).